This T cell receptor beta chain stems from a study of cytomegalovirus exposure and HLA in healthy donors. Trimming left V 3 bases short and J 5 bases short, with 16 bases between. Germline-derived CDR1 and CDR2 are SGHTA and FQGNSA. There are 15 residues in the CDR3. Whole-study results and caveats: Prediction of most subjects' HLA-A and HLA-B alleles by TCR beta sequences was reportedly accurate.

For this clone: Its specificity is unknown.

This PCR relied on a set of 60 Vbeta primers and 13 Jbeta primers. Sequencing was performed with immunoSEQ multiplex PCR; in TCRdb, only in-frame clones are kept and a portion is missing. The repertoire holds roughly 120,000 clones, roughly 72% seen once, with roughly 10% in the top ten. The specimen was PBMCs. V gene TRBV7-2 combines with J gene TRBJ1-1, with D possibly being TRBD1 (5 bases). This receptor was identified in a woman aged 45-65 years in good health and CMV-seropositive. This CDR3 is CASSLGGFSVTEAFF. DNA of the CDR3: TGTGCCAGCAGCTTGGGGGGATTCAGTGTAACTGAAGCTTTCTTT.